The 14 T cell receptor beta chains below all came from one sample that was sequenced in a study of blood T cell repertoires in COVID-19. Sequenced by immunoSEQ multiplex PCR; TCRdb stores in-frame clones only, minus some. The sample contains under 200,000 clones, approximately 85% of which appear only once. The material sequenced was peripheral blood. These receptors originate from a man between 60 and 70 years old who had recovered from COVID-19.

This chain's CDR3 is CASSQEGREGRPVYYGYTF. The DNA of the CDR3 is TGCGCCAGCAGCCAAGAAGGGAGGGAGGGGCGCCCCGTTTACTATGGCTACACCTTC. This chain connects TRBV4-1 to TRBJ1-2; tentatively, D is TRBD1 (5 bases). V lost 0 bases to trimming and J lost 3 bases, with 23 bases between them. CDR1 is MGHRA, CDR2 YSYEKL, per germline. This CDR3 is built from 19 residues.

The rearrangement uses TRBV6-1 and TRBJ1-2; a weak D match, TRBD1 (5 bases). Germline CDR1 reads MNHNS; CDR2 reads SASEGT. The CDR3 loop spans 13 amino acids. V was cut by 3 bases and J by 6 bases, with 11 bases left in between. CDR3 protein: CASSESQGDGYTF. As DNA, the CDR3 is TGTGCCAGCAGTGAGTCCCAGGGCGATGGCTACACCTTC.

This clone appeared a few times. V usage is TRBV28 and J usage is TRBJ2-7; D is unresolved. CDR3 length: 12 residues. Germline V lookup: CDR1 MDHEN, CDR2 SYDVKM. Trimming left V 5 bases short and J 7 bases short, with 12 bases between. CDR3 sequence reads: CASSIQTGEQYF. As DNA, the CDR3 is TGTGCCAGCAGTATCCAAACCGGGGAGCAGTACTTC.

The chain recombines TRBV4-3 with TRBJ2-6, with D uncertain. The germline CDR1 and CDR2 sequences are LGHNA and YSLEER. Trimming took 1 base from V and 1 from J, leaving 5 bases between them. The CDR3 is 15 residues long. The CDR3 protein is CASSQAGSGANVLTF. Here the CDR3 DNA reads TGCGCCAGCAGCCAAGCAGGTTCTGGGGCCAACGTCCTGACTTTC.

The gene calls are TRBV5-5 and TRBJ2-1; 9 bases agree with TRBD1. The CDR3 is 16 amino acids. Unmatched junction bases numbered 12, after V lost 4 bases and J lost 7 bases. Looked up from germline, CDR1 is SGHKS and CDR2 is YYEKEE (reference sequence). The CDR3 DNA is TGTGCCAGCAGCCCACTGCGGACAGGGGTGTATAATGAGCAGTTCTTC. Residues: CASSPLRTGVYNEQFF.

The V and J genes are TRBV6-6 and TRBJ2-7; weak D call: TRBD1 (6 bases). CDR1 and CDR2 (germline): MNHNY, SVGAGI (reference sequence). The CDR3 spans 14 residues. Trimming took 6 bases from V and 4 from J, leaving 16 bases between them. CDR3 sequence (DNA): TGTGCCAGCAGAGCCATGGCAGGGGAATACGAGCAGTACTTC. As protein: CASRAMAGEYEQYF.

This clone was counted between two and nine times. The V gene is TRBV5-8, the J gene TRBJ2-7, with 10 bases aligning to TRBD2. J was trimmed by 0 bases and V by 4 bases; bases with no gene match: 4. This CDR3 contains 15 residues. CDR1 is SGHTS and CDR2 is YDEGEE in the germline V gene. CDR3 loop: CASSDGLAVSYEQYF. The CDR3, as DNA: TGTGCCAGCAGCGACGGACTAGCGGTCTCCTACGAGCAGTACTTC.

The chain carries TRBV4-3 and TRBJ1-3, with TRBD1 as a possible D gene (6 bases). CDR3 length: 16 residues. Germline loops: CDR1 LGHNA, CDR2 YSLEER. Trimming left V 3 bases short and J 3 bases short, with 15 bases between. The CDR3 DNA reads TGCGCCAGCAGCCAGTCCGCAGGGGCGATTGGAAACACCATATATTTT. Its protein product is CASSQSAGAIGNTIYF.

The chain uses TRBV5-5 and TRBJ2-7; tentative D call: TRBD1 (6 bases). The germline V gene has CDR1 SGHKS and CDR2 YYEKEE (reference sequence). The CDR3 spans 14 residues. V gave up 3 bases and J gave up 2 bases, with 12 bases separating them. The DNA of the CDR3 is TGTGCCAGCAGCTCGCCGGGACATGCCTACGAGCAGTACTTC. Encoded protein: CASSSPGHAYEQYF. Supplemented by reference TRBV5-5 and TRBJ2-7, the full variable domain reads DAGVTQSPTHLIKTRGQQVTLRCSPISGHKSVSWYQQVLGQGPQFIFQYYEKEERGRGNFPDRFSARQFPNYSSELNVNALLLGDSALYLCASSSPGHAYEQYFGPGTRLTVT.

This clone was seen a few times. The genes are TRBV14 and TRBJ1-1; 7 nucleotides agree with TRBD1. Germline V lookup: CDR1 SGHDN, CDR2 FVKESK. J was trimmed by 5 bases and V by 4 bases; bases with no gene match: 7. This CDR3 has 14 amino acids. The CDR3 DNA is TGTGCCAGCAGCCTGCGACAGGGACGGACTGAAGCTTTCTTT. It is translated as CASSLRQGRTEAFF.

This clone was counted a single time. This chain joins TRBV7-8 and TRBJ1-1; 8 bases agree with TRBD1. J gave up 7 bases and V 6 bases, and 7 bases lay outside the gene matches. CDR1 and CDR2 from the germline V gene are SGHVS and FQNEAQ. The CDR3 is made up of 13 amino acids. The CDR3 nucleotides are TGTGCCAGCAGACCAACAGGGGGAGTTGAAGCTTTCTTT. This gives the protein CASRPTGGVEAFF.

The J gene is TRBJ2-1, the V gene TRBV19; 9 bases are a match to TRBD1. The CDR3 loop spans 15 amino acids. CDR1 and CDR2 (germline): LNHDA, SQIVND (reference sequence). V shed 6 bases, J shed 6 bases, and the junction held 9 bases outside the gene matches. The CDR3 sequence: CASRIRDRESNEQFF. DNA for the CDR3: TGTGCCAGTAGAATCCGGGACAGGGAATCCAATGAGCAGTTCTTC.

In DNA form, the CDR3 reads TGTGCCAGCAGCCGAAACCCTGGGGGGGAGGGCATTCAGTACTTC. Translating it yields CASSRNPGGEGIQYF. This chain joins TRBV3-1 (or the pseudogene TRBV3-2) and TRBJ2-4, with TRBD2 identical over 7 bases. The CDR3 contains 15 residues. V dropped 4 bases and J dropped 9; count of bases not matched to a gene: 12. The germline CDR1 and CDR2 sequences are LGHDT and YNNKEL (reference sequence).

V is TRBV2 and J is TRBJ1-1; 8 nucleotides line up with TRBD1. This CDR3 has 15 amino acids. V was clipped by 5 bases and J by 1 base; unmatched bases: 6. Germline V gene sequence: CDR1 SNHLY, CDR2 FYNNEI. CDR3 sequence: CASSPGQAKNTEAFF. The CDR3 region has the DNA TGTGCCAGCAGTCCGGGACAGGCGAAGAACACTGAAGCTTTCTTT.